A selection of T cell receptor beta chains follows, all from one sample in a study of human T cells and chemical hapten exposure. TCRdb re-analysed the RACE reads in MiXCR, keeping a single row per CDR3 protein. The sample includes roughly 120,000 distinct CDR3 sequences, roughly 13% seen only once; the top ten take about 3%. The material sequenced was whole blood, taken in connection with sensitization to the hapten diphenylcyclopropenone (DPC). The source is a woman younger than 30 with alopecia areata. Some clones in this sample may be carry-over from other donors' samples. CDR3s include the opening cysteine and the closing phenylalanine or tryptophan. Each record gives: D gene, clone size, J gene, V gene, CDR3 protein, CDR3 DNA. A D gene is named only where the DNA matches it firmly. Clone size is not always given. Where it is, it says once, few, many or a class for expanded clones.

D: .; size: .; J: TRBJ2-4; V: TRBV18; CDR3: CASSPPVAVLAKNIQYF; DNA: TGTGCCAGCTCACCACCGGTGGCAGTCCTAGCCAAAAACATTCAGTACTTC
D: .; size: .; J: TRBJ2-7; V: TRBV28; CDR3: CASTLLGWEQYF; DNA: TGTGCCAGCACCCTCCTGGGCTGGGAGCAGTACTTC
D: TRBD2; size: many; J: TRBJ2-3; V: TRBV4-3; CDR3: CASSQESGNTDTQYF; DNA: TGCGCCAGCAGCCAAGAGAGCGGGAACACAGATACGCAGTATTTT
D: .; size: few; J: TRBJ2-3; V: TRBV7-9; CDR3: CASSLRRLGGPDTQYF; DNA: TGTGCCAGCAGCTTAAGGCGGCTAGGCGGGCCAGATACGCAGTATTTT
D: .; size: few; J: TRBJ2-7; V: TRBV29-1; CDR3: CSVGDTFPSYEQYF; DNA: TGCAGCGTTGGGGACACCTTTCCCTCCTACGAGCAGTACTTC
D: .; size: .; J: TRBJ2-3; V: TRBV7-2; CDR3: CASSLEIVQYF; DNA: TGTGCCAGCAGCTTAGAAATCGTTCAGTATTTT
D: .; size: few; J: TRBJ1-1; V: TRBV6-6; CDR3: CASSYAGGRGNTEAFF; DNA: TGTGCCAGCAGTTACGCCGGGGGGCGAGGAAACACTGAAGCTTTCTTT
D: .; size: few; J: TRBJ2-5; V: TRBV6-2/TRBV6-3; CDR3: CASSFRTAGKETQYF; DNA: TGTGCCAGCAGTTTCAGGACAGCCGGGAAGGAGACCCAGTACTTC
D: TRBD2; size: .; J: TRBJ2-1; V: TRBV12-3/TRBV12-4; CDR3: CASSLFRLAGGQEQFF; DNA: TGTGCCAGCAGTTTGTTCAGACTAGCGGGGGGCCAGGAGCAGTTCTTC
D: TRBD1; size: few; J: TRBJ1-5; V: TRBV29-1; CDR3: CSVWTGANQPQHF; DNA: TGCAGCGTCTGGACAGGCGCCAATCAGCCCCAGCATTTT
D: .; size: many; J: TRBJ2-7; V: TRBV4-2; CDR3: CASSPEARGFSYEQYF; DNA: TGTGCCAGCAGCCCCGAAGCCAGGGGATTCTCCTACGAGCAGTACTTC
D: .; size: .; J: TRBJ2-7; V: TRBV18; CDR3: CASSPRPERSEQYF; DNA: TGTGCCAGCTCACCACGGCCTGAGAGGAGCGAGCAGTACTTC
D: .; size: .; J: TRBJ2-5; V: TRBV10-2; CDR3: CASSVNGGETQYF; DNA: TGCGCCAGCAGTGTCAATGGTGGAGAGACCCAGTACTTC
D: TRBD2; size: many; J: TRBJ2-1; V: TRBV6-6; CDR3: CASSYQGTSDIGQFF; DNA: TGTGCCAGCAGTTACCAAGGGACTAGTGATATCGGGCAGTTCTTC
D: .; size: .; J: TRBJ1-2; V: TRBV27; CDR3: CASSSAGGYTF; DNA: TGTGCCAGCAGTTCGGCGGGGGGCTACACCTTC
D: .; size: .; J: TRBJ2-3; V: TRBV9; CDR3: CASSEIRGGTDTQYF; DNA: TGTGCCAGCAGCGAAATTCGCGGGGGCACAGATACGCAGTATTTT
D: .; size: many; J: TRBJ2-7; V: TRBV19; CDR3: CASSGRTSYEQYF; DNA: TGTGCCAGTAGTGGCCGCACCAGCTACGAGCAGTACTTC
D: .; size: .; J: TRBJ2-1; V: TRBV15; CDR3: CATSKAGNEQFF; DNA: TGTGCCACCAGCAAGGCGGGCAATGAGCAGTTCTTC
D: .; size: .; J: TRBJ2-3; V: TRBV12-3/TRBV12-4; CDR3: CASSSGISDTQYF; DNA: TGTGCCAGCAGTTCGGGGATCTCAGATACGCAGTATTTT
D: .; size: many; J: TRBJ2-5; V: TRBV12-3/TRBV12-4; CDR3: CASSPPPAGQETQYF; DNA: TGTGCCAGCAGTCCCCCCCCGGCAGGGCAAGAGACCCAGTACTTC
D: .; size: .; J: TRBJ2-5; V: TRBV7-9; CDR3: CASSPQMGRETQYF; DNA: TGTGCCAGCAGCCCCCAAATGGGTCGAGAGACCCAGTACTTC
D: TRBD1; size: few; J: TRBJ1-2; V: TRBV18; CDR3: CASSPGQGHYGYTF; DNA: TGTGCCAGCTCACCAGGACAGGGTCACTATGGCTACACCTTC